The 5 T cell receptor beta chains below come from one sample, sequenced in a study of T cell repertoires in cytomegalovirus infection. TCRdb ran MiXCR on the reads and lists one entry per CDR3 protein. The sample has about 770,000 distinct CDR3 sequences, just under 30% seen once; the top ten hold around 13%. Which antigens these TCRs recognize remains unknown. The source material was cultured CD8+ T cells from PBMCs, sampled from culture after CMV antigen stimulation. Every receptor here comes from a human donor in good health (CMV status not recorded). Some clones in this sample may be carry-over from other donors' samples.

This clonotype was seen at least ten times. The chain carries TRBV6-1 and TRBJ2-1, with 11 bases aligning to TRBD1. CDR3 length: 14 amino acids. With V trimmed by 5 bases and J by 7 bases, 4 bases remained unmatched. Germline values: CDR1 MNHNS, CDR2 SASEGT. CDR3: CASSPWDRGNEQFF. CDR3 in DNA: TGTGCCAGCAGTCCCTGGGACAGGGGGAATGAGCAGTTCTTC.

The V call is TRBV5-4, the J call TRBJ1-1; D unresolved. The CDR3 consists of 13 residues. CDR1 and CDR2 from the germline V gene are SGHNT and YYREEE (reference sequence). Trimming stripped 4 bases from V and 3 bases from J, with 10 bases between. CDR3 residues: CASSGVSDTEAFF. The CDR3 nucleotides read TGTGCCAGCAGCGGCGTTTCGGACACTGAAGCTTTCTTT. Supplemented by reference TRBV5-4 and TRBJ1-1, the full variable domain reads ETGVTQSPTHLIKTRGQQVTLRCSSQSGHNTVSWYQQALGQGPQFIFQYYREEENGRGNFPPRFSGLQFPNYSSELNVNALELDDSALYLCASSGVSDTEAFFGQGTRLTVV.

The rearrangement links TRBV6-2 or TRBV6-3 to TRBJ2-3; 7 bases line up with TRBD1. The germline CDR1 and CDR2 sequences are MNHEY and SVGEGT. The V gene end was trimmed by 0 bases and the J gene end by 0 bases; junction bases not matched to a gene: 6. This CDR3 region has 17 residues. This CDR3 is CASSYSWDRTSTDTQYF. The CDR3 bases are TGTGCCAGCAGTTACTCGTGGGACAGAACTAGCACAGATACGCAGTATTTT.

The J gene is TRBJ2-3, the V gene TRBV6-1; TRBD2 aligns across 8 bases. The CDR3 has 14 residues. Looked up from germline, CDR1 is MNHNS and CDR2 is SASEGT. Trimming at V came to 8 bases and at J to 7 bases, leaving 11 bases not matched to a gene. Written as DNA, the CDR3 is TGTGCCAGCGTCCCTCCCGGGGGGGCGTATACGCAGTATTTT. This codes for CASVPPGGAYTQYF.

This clonotype has at least ten counts. The chain employs TRBV24-1 and TRBJ2-5; D is undetermined. Germline V gives CDR1 KGHDR, CDR2 SFDVKD. Trimming pared 3 bases from V and 0 bases from J, leaving 10 bases between. This CDR3 comprises 15 residues. This chain's CDR3 is CATSDRKSNQETQYF. DNA of the CDR3: TGTGCCACCAGTGATAGGAAGTCAAACCAAGAGACCCAGTACTTC.